What follows are 27 T cell receptor beta chains derived from one specimen sequenced in a study of blood T cell repertoires in COVID-19 (dated by TCRdb to about 2020). Library method: the immunoSEQ multiplex PCR assay. The clones in this table, taken by TCRdb from immuneACCESS, are in-frame only. Not every clone is retained; where verified, under half of the shortfall comes from an unresolved V gene, and the cause of the rest is unknown. This sample holds 100,000 to 150,000 clones; 84% were observed only once. The leading ten clones occupy about 1.5% of the sample. The sample comprised peripheral blood. The receptors were sampled from a man aged 55 to 70 with acute or convalescent COVID-19.

The chain couples TRBV25-1 to TRBJ1-1; D not resolved. Germline V gene lookup returns CDR1 MGHDK and CDR2 SYGVNS. This CDR3 comprises 14 residues. V lost 3 bases and J 4 bases, leaving 12 bases between the germline ends. The CDR3 DNA reads TGTGCCAGCAGTGATTGGCCTAGAATCACTGAAGCTTTCTTT. This sequence encodes CASSDWPRITEAFF. Drawing the rest from reference TRBV25-1 and TRBJ1-1, the complete variable domain is EADIYQTPRYLVIGTGKKITLECSQTMGHDKMYWYQQDPGMELHLIHYSYGVNSTEKGDLSSESTVSRIRTEHFPLTLESARPSHTSQYLCASSDWPRITEAFFGQGTRLTVV.

The V and J genes are TRBV5-1 and TRBJ1-2, with D possibly matching TRBD1 (6 bases). V was pared by 4 bases and J by 8 bases, with 12 bases between. The CDR3 extends over 12 amino acids. In germline, CDR1 is SGHRS, CDR2 YFSETQ. The CDR3 DNA sequence: TGCGCCAGCAGCCCGCACAGGGACGGCTACACCTTC. It translates to CASSPHRDGYTF. Drawing the rest from reference TRBV5-1 and TRBJ1-2, the complete variable domain is KAGVTQTPRYLIKTRGQQVTLSCSPISGHRSVSWYQQTPGQGLQFLFEYFSETQRNKGNFPGRFSGRQFSNSRSEMNVSTLELGDSALYLCASSPHRDGYTFGSGTRLTVV.

The chain employs TRBV4-1 and TRBJ1-4; D is undetermined. There are 13 residues in the CDR3. V lost 4 bases and J 3 bases, leaving 6 bases between the germline ends. In germline, CDR1 is MGHRA, CDR2 YSYEKL. The CDR3 bases are TGCGCCAGCAGCCGGTCAGCTAATGAAAAACTGTTTTTT. It specifies CASSRSANEKLFF.

In its sample, this clone was seen once. The chain combines TRBV2 with TRBJ2-5, with 12 positions matching TRBD2. The CDR3 contains 16 residues. V trimming: 4 bases; J trimming: 5 bases; junction bases outside the gene matches: 8. Germline values: CDR1 SNHLY, CDR2 FYNNEI. The CDR3 spells CASSGTSGTLGETQYF. The CDR3, as DNA: TGTGCCAGCAGTGGGACTAGCGGGACCCTGGGGGAGACCCAGTACTTC.

The genes are TRBV6-2 or TRBV6-3 and TRBJ2-7; TRBD2 agrees at 7 bases. This CDR3 contains 15 residues. The ends lost 3 bases at V and 5 bases at J; junction bases unmatched: 10. CDR1 and CDR2 from the germline V gene are MNHEY and SVGEGT. The CDR3 DNA reads TGTGCCAGCAGTTATTTAGCGGGCACGCCGGACGAGCAGTACTTC. It encodes CASSYLAGTPDEQYF.

This sequence joins TRBV5-6 and TRBJ1-5; weak D call: TRBD1 (6 bases). The germline V gene has CDR1 SGHDT and CDR2 YYEEEE. Trimming took off 3 bases at V and 3 bases at J, with 16 bases between the two ends. The CDR3 has 16 residues. Here the CDR3 DNA reads TGTGCCAGCAGCTCGAAAATACGACAGGACAATCAGCCCCAGCATTTT. Amino acid sequence: CASSSKIRQDNQPQHF.

This chain joins TRBV2 and TRBJ1-4; no firm D call. Trimming shortened V by 1 base and J by 1 base, and 7 bases separated the two germline ends. The CDR3 contains 15 residues. The germline CDR1 and CDR2 sequences are SNHLY and FYNNEI. CDR3 loop: CASSEDAGTNEKLFF. The CDR3, as DNA: TGTGCCAGCAGTGAAGACGCAGGAACTAATGAAAAACTGTTTTTT.

This clone showed up just once. The chain carries TRBV24-1 and TRBJ2-2; 9 nucleotides match TRBD1. V dropped 4 bases and J dropped 1; count of bases not matched to a gene: 3. Looked up from germline, CDR1 is KGHDR and CDR2 is SFDVKD. This CDR3 has 16 amino acids. The CDR3 DNA follows: TGTGCCACCAGTGACTCGGACAGGGGGAACACCGGGGAGCTGTTTTTT. Translating gives CATSDSDRGNTGELFF.

The J gene is TRBJ1-1, the V gene TRBV11-1; D unresolved. The germline V gene has CDR1 SGHAT and CDR2 FQDESV (reference sequence). CDR3 length: 16 residues. V shed 2 bases and J shed 1 base, with 14 bases lying between them. DNA for the CDR3: TGTGCCAGCAGCTTATTGAGTGGTAACTCGAACACTGAAGCTTTCTTT. Translating it yields CASSLLSGNSNTEAFF.

This clone is a singleton in its sample. The DNA is omitted, as the CDR3 cannot be located on it reliably, and the CDR3 follows TCRdb's listing. This chain uses TRBV12-3 or TRBV12-4 with TRBJ2-7; the DNA was not used to check the table's D call, TRBD2. The CDR3 sequence runs 11 residues, both termini included. The CDR3 loop is CASSSSGEQYF.

The V gene is TRBV21-1, the J gene TRBJ2-7; the tabulated D call, TRBD1, remains unverified against the DNA. TRBV21-1 is labeled a pseudogene. The CDR3 loop spans 14 amino acids. The CDR3 is CASSKGAGSYEQYF. The CDR3 DNA reads TGTGCCAGCAGCAAAGGGGCAGGCTCCTACGAGCAGTACTTC.

The chain recombines TRBV30 with TRBJ1-5; 9 nucleotides line up with TRBD1. CDR3 length: 16 residues. Germline-derived CDR1 and CDR2 are GTSNPN and SVGIG (reference sequence). V was clipped by 1 base and J by 3 bases; unmatched bases: 7. CDR3 amino acids: CAWSGQGGPFNQPQHF. In DNA form, the CDR3 reads TGTGCCTGGAGTGGACAGGGGGGGCCCTTCAATCAGCCCCAGCATTTT.

V usage is TRBV5-1 and J usage is TRBJ2-3, with TRBD2 as a possible D gene (6 bases). The CDR3 has 14 amino acids. Trimming pared 0 bases from V and 4 bases from J, leaving 9 bases between. Germline V gene data show CDR1 as SGHRS and CDR2 as YFSETQ. CDR3 sequence (DNA): TGCGCCAGCAGCTTGGGCCAGCGGGCAGATACGCAGTATTTT. Its protein product is CASSLGQRADTQYF.

The gene calls are TRBV6-6 and TRBJ1-5; TRBD1 is a possible D gene (5 bases). Per the germline V gene, CDR1 is MNHNY and CDR2 is SVGAGI (reference sequence). The CDR3 loop spans 14 amino acids. Trimming took off 6 bases at V and 6 bases at J, with 15 bases between the two ends. The CDR3 is CASRAGLSIQPQHF. The CDR3 DNA reads TGTGCCAGCAGGGCAGGGCTTTCAATTCAGCCCCAGCATTTT.

V usage is TRBV27 and J usage is TRBJ2-6; 11 bases fit TRBD2. V was clipped by 6 bases and J by 4 bases; unmatched bases: 17. This CDR3 is built from 20 residues. The germline V gene has CDR1 MNHEY and CDR2 SMNVEV (reference sequence). The CDR3, as DNA: TGTGCCAGCAGCCCGGCAGTCGGACTAGCGGGTCCTCCCGGGGCCAACGTCCTGACTTTC. It is translated as CASSPAVGLAGPPGANVLTF.

V gene TRBV25-1 combines with J gene TRBJ1-3; TRBD1 is a possible D gene (5 bases). From germline, CDR1 is MGHDK and CDR2 SYGVNS. V was clipped by 3 bases and J by 1 base, with 7 bases between them. This CDR3 is 14 amino acids long. Here the CDR3 reads CASSDRASGNTIYF. CDR3 in DNA: TGTGCCAGCAGTGACAGGGCGTCTGGAAACACCATATATTTT.

The chain recombines TRBV6-1 with TRBJ1-6; TRBD1 matches 8 bases. Germline V gene data show CDR1 as MNHNS and CDR2 as SASEGT. This CDR3 comprises 17 residues. The junction had 5 bases not matched to a gene; V was cut back by 2 bases and J by 2 bases. The CDR3 DNA sequence: TGTGCCAGCAGTGAAAGAGACAGGGGCGCCTATAATTCACCCCTCCACTTT. Encoded protein: CASSERDRGAYNSPLHF.

The V call is TRBV12-3 or TRBV12-4, the J call TRBJ2-7; D is possibly TRBD2 (5 bases). CDR3 size: 13 residues. V lost 5 bases to trimming and J lost 4 bases, with 12 bases between them. The chain's CDR3 is CASSLPGRYEQYF. CDR3 DNA sequence: TGTGCCAGCAGTCTCCCGGGGAGATACGAGCAGTACTTC.

The chain combines TRBV5-1 with TRBJ2-1, with 10 bases that match TRBD2. The germline V gene has CDR1 SGHRS and CDR2 YFSETQ. The V and J ends lost 1 base and 7 bases, in that order; junction bases with no gene match: 2. The CDR3 is 14 residues long. The CDR3 is CASSLRTSGNEQFF. The CDR3 bases are TGCGCCAGCAGCTTGAGGACTAGCGGTAATGAGCAGTTCTTC.

The chain combines TRBV6-1 with TRBJ2-7; 13 nucleotides match TRBD2. This CDR3 is 15 amino acids long. V trimming: 6 bases; J trimming: 5 bases; junction bases outside the gene matches: 7. Germline CDR1 is MNHNS and CDR2 is SASEGT. The DNA for the CDR3 is TGTGCCAGCAGGAAAGAGGGACTAGCGGGAAACGAGCAGTACTTC. Amino acids: CASRKEGLAGNEQYF.

This rearrangement joins TRBV6-1 to TRBJ2-7; 7 nucleotides agree with TRBD2. The CDR3 is 17 residues long. The junction had 13 bases not matched to a gene; V was cut back by 3 bases and J by 2 bases. Per the germline V gene, CDR1 is MNHNS and CDR2 is SASEGT. For the CDR3, the DNA is TGTGCCAGCAGTGAGCCGGGACTACCCATCTATCCCTACGAGCAGTACTTC. The encoded protein is CASSEPGLPIYPYEQYF.

CDR3: CSVSSGVGEKLFF. CDR3 sequence (DNA): TGCAGCGTTTCTTCGGGGGTAGGCGAAAAACTGTTTTTT. The chain recombines TRBV29-1 with TRBJ1-4, with D perhaps TRBD1 (5 bases). CDR1 and CDR2 (germline): SQVTM, ANQGSEA. This CDR3 is built from 13 residues. Trimming left V 5 bases short and J 8 bases short, with 15 bases between.

This chain links TRBV3-1 (or the pseudogene TRBV3-2) with TRBJ1-3; D unresolved. Trimming took off 3 bases at V and 0 bases at J, with 6 bases between the two ends. This CDR3 contains 14 residues. CDR1 and CDR2 from the germline V gene are LGHDT and YNNKEL (reference sequence). The CDR3 is CASSQRASGNTIYF. The DNA for the CDR3 is TGTGCCAGCAGCCAGAGGGCCTCTGGAAACACCATATATTTT.

This sequence joins TRBV5-1 and TRBJ1-1; no clear D. Deletions cut 4 bases from V and 1 base from J, with 11 bases between. There are 14 residues in the CDR3. Per the germline V gene, CDR1 is SGHRS and CDR2 is YFSETQ. CDR3 residues: CASSGGDWNTEAFF. The DNA of the CDR3 is TGCGCCAGCAGCGGAGGAGATTGGAACACTGAAGCTTTCTTT.

This chain connects TRBV5-1 to TRBJ2-7; TRBD1 matches 7 bases. The CDR3 contains 15 residues. Germline V gene lookup returns CDR1 SGHRS and CDR2 YFSETQ. The V and J ends lost 0 bases and 9 bases, in that order; junction bases with no gene match: 12. The CDR3 loop reads CASSLATGVLYGQYF. The CDR3 region has the DNA TGCGCCAGCAGCTTGGCCACAGGGGTTCTGTATGGGCAGTACTTC.

This chain uses TRBV3-1 (or the pseudogene TRBV3-2) with TRBJ1-1; D unclear. Between the trimmed V and J ends, which lost 1 base and 5 bases, there was a span of 11 bases. The CDR3 length is 14 residues. Germline assignment: CDR1 LGHDT and CDR2 YNNKEL (reference sequence). DNA of the CDR3: TGTGCCAGCAGCCAAGCTCACCGGGAGACTGAAGCTTTCTTT. It yields the protein CASSQAHRETEAFF.

The chain employs TRBV7-9 and TRBJ1-5, with unresolved D. Trimming removed 5 bases from V and 0 bases from J, with 8 bases in between. The CDR3 sequence is 14 residues long. The germline V gene has CDR1 SEHNR and CDR2 FQNEAQ (reference sequence). The CDR3 loop reads CASSGENSNQPQHF. The CDR3 DNA follows: TGTGCCAGCAGCGGAGAGAATAGCAATCAGCCCCAGCATTTT.